The 5 T cell receptor beta chains listed next were all sequenced from one sample in a study of blood T cell repertoires in COVID-19. Libraries were prepared by immunoSEQ multiplex PCR; TCRdb keeps only in-frame clonotypes and omits some of them. The data hold more than 200,000 clones, with 70% to 90% observed a single time. Sample: peripheral blood. The receptors were gathered from a woman in her sixties with COVID-19, enrolled during active disease.

V is TRBV11-2 and J is TRBJ1-1; D not resolved. Germline-derived CDR1 and CDR2 are SGHAT and FQNNGV. CDR3 length: 16 amino acids. Trimming shortened V by 1 base and J by 1 base, and 13 bases separated the two germline ends. DNA for the CDR3: TGTGCCAGCAGCTTAGTGTTTGAGACAAAGAACACTGAAGCTTTCTTT. Translation: CASSLVFETKNTEAFF.

This chain joins TRBV18 and TRBJ2-1, with 8 positions matching TRBD2. The germline gives CDR1 KGHSH, CDR2 LQKENI. The CDR3 totals 16 residues. J lost 4 bases, V lost 0 bases, and 5 bases had no gene match. This CDR3 is CASSPPAGGDYNEQFF. Written as DNA, the CDR3 is TGTGCCAGCTCACCACCGGCGGGAGGAGATTACAATGAGCAGTTCTTC. Combining the CDR3 with reference TRBV18 and TRBJ2-1 gives the whole variable domain NAGVMQNPRHLVRRRGQEARLRCSPMKGHSHVYWYRQLPEEGLKFMVYLQKENIIDESGMPKERFSAEFPKEGPSILRIQQVVRGDSAAYFCASSPPAGGDYNEQFFGPGTRLTVL.

There are a few counts of this clone. The chain links TRBV10-3 to TRBJ2-5; D is perhaps TRBD1 (7 bases). The germline V and J ends were trimmed by 11 bases and 4 bases, with 26 bases remaining between them. Germline loops: CDR1 ENHRY, CDR2 SYGVKD. CDR3 length: 16 residues. DNA of the CDR3: TGTGCCTCTGGTGAAAGACAGGGAGGTAGCCGAGAGACCCAGTACTTC. Translated, it gives CASGERQGGSRETQYF.

The chain combines TRBV7-2 with TRBJ1-1; TRBD1 aligns across 8 bases. The CDR3 has 15 amino acids. The V gene's germline CDR1 is SGHTA and CDR2 FQGNSA. With 3 bases clipped from V and 1 base from J, the junction kept 4 bases outside the gene matches. The CDR3 DNA is TGTGCCAGCAGCTTCGGAGGGACAGGGAACACTGAAGCTTTCTTT. Translated, it gives CASSFGGTGNTEAFF. The full variable domain, completed using reference TRBV7-2 and TRBJ1-1, is GAGVSQSPSNKVTEKGKDVELRCDPISGHTALYWYRQSLGQGLEFLIYFQGNSAPDKSGLPSDRFSAERTGGSVSTLTIQRTQQEDSAVYLCASSFGGTGNTEAFFGQGTRLTVV.

The count of this clone is one. This chain uses TRBV5-1 with TRBJ2-2; tentative D call: TRBD1 (5 bases). This CDR3 contains 15 residues. V shed 0 bases and J shed 4 bases, with 10 bases lying between them. The germline gives CDR1 SGHRS, CDR2 YFSETQ. For the CDR3, the DNA is TGCGCCAGCAGCTTGGGGGGCGATCTCACCGGGGAGCTGTTTTTT. This translates into CASSLGGDLTGELFF.